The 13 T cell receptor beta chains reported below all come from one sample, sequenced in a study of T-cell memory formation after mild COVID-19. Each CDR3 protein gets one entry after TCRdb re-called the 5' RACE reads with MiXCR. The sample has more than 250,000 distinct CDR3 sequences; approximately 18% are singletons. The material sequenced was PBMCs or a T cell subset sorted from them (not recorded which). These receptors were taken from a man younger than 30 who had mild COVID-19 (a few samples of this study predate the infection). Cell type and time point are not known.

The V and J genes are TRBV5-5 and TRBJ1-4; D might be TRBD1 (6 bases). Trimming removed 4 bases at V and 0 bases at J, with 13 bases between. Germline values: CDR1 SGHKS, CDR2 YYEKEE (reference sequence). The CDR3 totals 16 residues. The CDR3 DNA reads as TGTGCCAGCAGCCCGGGACAACTCTCAACTAATGAAAAACTGTTTTTT. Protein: CASSPGQLSTNEKLFF.

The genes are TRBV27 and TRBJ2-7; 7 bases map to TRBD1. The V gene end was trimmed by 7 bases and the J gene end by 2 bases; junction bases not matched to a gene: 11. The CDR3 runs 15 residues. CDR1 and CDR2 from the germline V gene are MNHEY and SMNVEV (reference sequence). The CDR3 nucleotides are TGTGCCAGCAAATTCCGGGACAGTGCGACCTACGAGCAGTACTTC. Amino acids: CASKFRDSATYEQYF.

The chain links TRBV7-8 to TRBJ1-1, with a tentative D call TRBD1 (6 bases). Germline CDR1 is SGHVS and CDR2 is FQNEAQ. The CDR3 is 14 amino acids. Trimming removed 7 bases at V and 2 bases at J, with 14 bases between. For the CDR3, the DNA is TGTGCCAGCACCCAAGGACAGCTTAACACTGAAGCTTTCTTT. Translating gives CASTQGQLNTEAFF.

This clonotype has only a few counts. CDR3 residues: CASSQEVWETEAFF. As DNA, the CDR3 is TGTGCCAGCAGCCAAGAGGTCTGGGAGACTGAAGCTTTCTTT. V usage is TRBV4-2 and J usage is TRBJ1-1; D is uncertain. The CDR3 covers 14 residues. The germline CDR1 and CDR2 sequences are LGHNA and YNFKEQ. Between the trimmed V and J ends, which lost 0 bases and 5 bases, there was a span of 10 bases.

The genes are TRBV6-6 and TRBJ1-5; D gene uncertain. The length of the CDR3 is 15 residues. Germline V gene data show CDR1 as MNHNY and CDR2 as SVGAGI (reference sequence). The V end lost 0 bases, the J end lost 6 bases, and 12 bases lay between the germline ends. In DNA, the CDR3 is TGTGCCAGCAGTTACTCGGAGGGTATCGTTCAGCCCCAGCATTTT. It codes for CASSYSEGIVQPQHF.

The CDR3 sequence: CATGGLERGEQFF. The CDR3 nucleotides are TGCGCCACCGGGGGACTAGAGCGTGGTGAGCAGTTCTTC. V and J are TRBV5-1 and TRBJ2-1; 8 nucleotides line up with TRBD2. CDR1 is SGHRS and CDR2 is YFSETQ in the germline V gene. J lost 9 bases, V lost 9 bases, and 11 bases had no gene match. The CDR3 consists of 13 residues. The full variable domain, completed using reference TRBV5-1 and TRBJ2-1, is KAGVTQTPRYLIKTRGQQVTLSCSPISGHRSVSWYQQTPGQGLQFLFEYFSETQRNKGNFPGRFSGRQFSNSRSEMNVSTLELGDSALYLCATGGLERGEQFFGPGTRLTVL.

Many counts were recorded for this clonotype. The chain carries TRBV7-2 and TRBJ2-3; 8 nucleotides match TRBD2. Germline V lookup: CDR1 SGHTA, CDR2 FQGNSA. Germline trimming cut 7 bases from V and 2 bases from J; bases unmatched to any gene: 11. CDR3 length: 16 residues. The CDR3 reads CASTRLGGVVTDTQYF. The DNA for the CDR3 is TGTGCCAGCACCCGGCTCGGGGGGGTCGTCACAGATACGCAGTATTTT.

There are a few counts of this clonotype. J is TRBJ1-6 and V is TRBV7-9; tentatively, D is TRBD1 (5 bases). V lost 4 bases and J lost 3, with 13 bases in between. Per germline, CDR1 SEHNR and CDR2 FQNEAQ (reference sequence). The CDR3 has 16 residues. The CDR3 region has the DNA TGTGCCAGCAGCTCGGACGCAGGGTACTATAATTCACCCCTCCACTTT. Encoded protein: CASSSDAGYYNSPLHF.

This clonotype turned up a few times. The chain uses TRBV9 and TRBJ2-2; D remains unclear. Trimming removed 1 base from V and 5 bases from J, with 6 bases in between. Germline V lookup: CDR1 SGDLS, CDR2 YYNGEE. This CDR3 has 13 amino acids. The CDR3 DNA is TGTGCCAGCAGCGTACATAGGACCGGGGAGCTGTTTTTT. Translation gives CASSVHRTGELFF.

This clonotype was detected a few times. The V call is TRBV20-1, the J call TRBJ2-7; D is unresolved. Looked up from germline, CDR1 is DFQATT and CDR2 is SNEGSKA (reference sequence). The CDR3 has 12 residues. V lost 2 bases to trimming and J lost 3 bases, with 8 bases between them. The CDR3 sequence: CSARLADYEQYV. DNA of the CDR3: TGCAGTGCTAGATTGGCTGACTACGAGCAGTACGTC.

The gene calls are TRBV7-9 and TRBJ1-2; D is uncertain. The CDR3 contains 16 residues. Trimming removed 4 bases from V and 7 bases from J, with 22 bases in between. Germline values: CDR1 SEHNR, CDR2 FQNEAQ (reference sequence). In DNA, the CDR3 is TGTGCCAGCAGCTCCATCCCTTATCGGGCTAGCGGTGGCTACACCTTC. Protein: CASSSIPYRASGGYTF.

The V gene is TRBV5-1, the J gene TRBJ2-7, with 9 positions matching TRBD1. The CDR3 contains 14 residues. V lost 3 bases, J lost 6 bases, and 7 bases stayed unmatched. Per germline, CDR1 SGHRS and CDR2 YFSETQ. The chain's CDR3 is CASSSPGQGGEQYF. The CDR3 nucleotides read TGCGCCAGCAGCTCACCGGGACAGGGCGGCGAGCAGTACTTC.

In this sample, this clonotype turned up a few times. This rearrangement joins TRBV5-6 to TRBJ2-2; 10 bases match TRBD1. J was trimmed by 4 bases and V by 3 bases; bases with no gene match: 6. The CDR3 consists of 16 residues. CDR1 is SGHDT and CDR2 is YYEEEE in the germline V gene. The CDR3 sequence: CASSSRTGGSTGELFF. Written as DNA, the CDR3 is TGTGCCAGCAGCTCGCGGACAGGGGGGAGCACCGGGGAGCTGTTTTTT.